These 11 T cell receptor beta chains share one sample of origin, sequenced in a study of T cell responses to AZD1222 COVID-19 vaccine. Assay used: immunoSEQ multiplex PCR; TCRdb lists only in-frame clones, some missing. Of some 110,000 clones listed, 86% are singletons. Material: peripheral blood, obtained 28 days after the second AZD1222 dose. The receptors were sampled from an adult who received the AZD1222 COVID-19 vaccine.

V is TRBV28 and J is TRBJ2-5, with unresolved D. Germline V gene lookup returns CDR1 MDHEN and CDR2 SYDVKM. Trimming shortened V by 4 bases and J by 5 bases, and 2 bases separated the two germline ends. This CDR3 is built from 10 residues. The CDR3 loop reads CASSSETQYF. The CDR3 DNA follows: TGTGCCAGCAGTTCCGAGACCCAGTACTTC.

CDR3 loop: CASSLRQNTGELFF. The DNA for the CDR3 is TGTGCCAGCAGCTTAAGACAAAACACCGGGGAGCTGTTTTTT. The V gene is TRBV7-9, the J gene TRBJ2-2; D unresolved. Germline CDR1 SEHNR, CDR2 FQNEAQ (reference sequence). V was clipped by 2 bases and J by 2 bases, with 6 bases between them. The CDR3 spans 14 residues.

This rearrangement joins TRBV5-5 to TRBJ1-2; 8 nucleotides line up with TRBD1. From germline, CDR1 is SGHKS and CDR2 YYEKEE (reference sequence). This CDR3 contains 14 residues. J was trimmed by 5 bases and V by 1 base; bases with no gene match: 4. The CDR3 coding sequence is TGTGCCAGCAGCTTGCAGGGGGCGTGGTATGGCTACACCTTC. Encoded protein: CASSLQGAWYGYTF.

The chain joins TRBV28 to TRBJ1-5; D unclear. The CDR3 is 11 residues long. Trimming removed 3 bases at V and 4 bases at J, with 1 base between. CDR1 and CDR2 (germline): MDHEN, SYDVKM. CDR3 bases: TGTGCCAGCAGTTTTAATCAGCCCCAGCATTTT. Its translation: CASSFNQPQHF. The entire variable domain, with the rest obtained from reference TRBV28 and TRBJ1-5, is as follows: DVKVTQSSRYLVKRTGEKVFLECVQDMDHENMFWYRQDPGLGLRLIYFSYDVKMKEKGDIPEGYSVSREKKERFSLILESASTNQTSMYLCASSFNQPQHFGDGTRLSIL.

The rearrangement joins TRBV7-2 to TRBJ2-3, with 13 bases aligning to TRBD2. There are 15 residues in the CDR3. The junction had 11 bases not matched to a gene; V was cut back by 11 bases and J by 6 bases. Germline V gene data show CDR1 as SGHTA and CDR2 as FQGNSA. The DNA for the CDR3 is TGTGCCCTTCATGGGACTAGCGGGGCCTGGGATACGCAGTATTTT. Amino acids: CALHGTSGAWDTQYF.

This chain connects TRBV18 to TRBJ1-2; unclear D gene. The length of the CDR3 is 13 residues. V shed 2 bases and J shed 8 bases, with 12 bases lying between them. CDR1 is KGHSH and CDR2 is LQKENI in the germline V gene. The CDR3 here is CASSPDGTGGYTF. The CDR3 nucleotides are TGTGCCAGCTCACCAGACGGAACCGGGGGCTACACCTTC.

This clone occurred once. The V call is TRBV7-2, the J call TRBJ2-2, with TRBD1 as a possible D gene (5 bases). With 5 bases removed from V and 4 bases from J, the gap between germline ends came to 11 bases. This CDR3 is 14 amino acids long. In germline, CDR1 is SGHTA, CDR2 FQGNSA. For the CDR3, the DNA is TGTGCCAGCAGCACCTACAGGCCCACCGGGGAGCTGTTTTTT. Translation: CASSTYRPTGELFF.

The chain uses TRBV10-2 and TRBJ1-5; 8 nucleotides line up with TRBD1. Looked up from germline, CDR1 is WSHSY and CDR2 is SAAADI. This CDR3 spans 18 amino acids. The V segment lost 0 bases and the J segment 5 bases; nucleotides outside the gene matches: 12. Written as DNA, the CDR3 is TGCGCCAGCAGTGAGTCTAGACAGGGGTTATCGTTAGATCAGCCCCAGCATTTT. It codes for CASSESRQGLSLDQPQHF.

The chain combines TRBV6-5 with TRBJ1-2; D call uncertain. The length of the CDR3 is 13 residues. The V end was cut by 10 bases, the J end by 2 bases, with 14 bases between. Germline V gives CDR1 MNHEY, CDR2 SVGAGI. This CDR3 reads CATQRERNYGYTF. Here the CDR3 DNA reads TGTGCCACGCAGAGGGAACGGAACTATGGCTACACCTTC.

J is TRBJ2-3 and V is TRBV5-4, with a possible D match to TRBD2 (7 bases). Trimming removed 3 bases at V and 5 bases at J, with 16 bases between. This CDR3 is 15 amino acids long. Germline CDR1 SGHNT, CDR2 YYREEE (reference sequence). CDR3: CASSWGGGGQDTQYF. The CDR3 DNA is TGTGCCAGCAGCTGGGGGGGCGGGGGCCAAGATACGCAGTATTTT. The whole variable domain, filled in from reference TRBV5-4 and TRBJ2-3, reads ETGVTQSPTHLIKTRGQQVTLRCSSQSGHNTVSWYQQALGQGPQFIFQYYREEENGRGNFPPRFSGLQFPNYSSELNVNALELDDSALYLCASSWGGGGQDTQYFGPGTRLTVL.

The chain is built from TRBV18 and TRBJ1-1; no clear D gene. Germline lookup yields CDR1 KGHSH and CDR2 LQKENI. V lost 2 bases and J lost 1, with 14 bases in between. The CDR3 loop spans 16 amino acids. The CDR3 nucleotides are TGTGCCAGCTCACCAAACTCAGGACGGGGGAACACTGAAGCTTTCTTT. Residues: CASSPNSGRGNTEAFF.